The subject of this entry is one T cell receptor (beta chain). This clonotype was picked up a small number of times. The target of this receptor is not known. Base qualities are not recorded, but no much larger clone differs from it by a single base. The data stem from a study of response to subunit inactivated influenza vaccine (dated by TCRdb to the late 2010s). Turning to the overall study: To follow how T cells responded to a trivalent subunit inactivated influenza vaccine, the researchers relied on deep quantitative profiling of the T cell receptor repertoire.

Based on the germline V gene, the CDR1 and CDR2 sequences are SQVTM and ANQGSEA. V loses 6 bases at its end and J loses 4 bases; junction bases beyond the gene matches: 6. Including the terminal cysteine and phenylalanine, the CDR3 comprises 14 residues. The read is trimmed to its CDR3 DNA, 42 bases read in frame from base 1. The study at large found these results: The authors proposed that each seasonal influenza vaccination may bring in only a limited number of new T cells.

Libraries were built with RT-PCR. TCRdb records Illumina HiSeq 2500 as the sequencer. In TCRdb, the public reads were trimmed at Q25 with fastp and aligned with MiXCR, with productive beta chains retained. For every CDR3 protein sequence, its rows merge into one entry that carries the most common genes and DNA. This sample is represented by over 650,000 distinct CDR3 sequences; approximately 18% of them were singletons. The ten largest make up about a tenth of the sample. The sequencing used PBMCs from blood, collected around 5 days after vaccination. The TCR sequence derives from a man aged 45-65 years who received an inactivated influenza vaccine. Donor details come from another sample of the same person, matched by shared clones. The V and J segments used are TRBV29-1 and TRBJ1-5; 10 nucleotides in the junction match TRBD1. The DNA sequence is as follows: TGCAGCGTCGACTCGGGACAGGGGAATCAGCCCCAGCATTTT. This translates into CSVDSGQGNQPQHF.